This T cell receptor (beta chain) is from a study of blood T cells in healthy people across ages. Study-level points and caveats: Since the PBMCs were unsorted, naive and antigen-experienced cells could not be conclusively compared. TCR beta diversity tracked closely with naive T cell percentage.

A second PCR of roughly 6 to 12 cycles used a sample-barcoded 5' primer and a J-beta primer mix. CDR3-containing paired-end reads numbered at least 3 million in each sample. Each CDR3 protein is one row after TCRdb ran MiXCR on the 5' RACE reads. The sample yields roughly 680,000 distinct CDR3 sequences, roughly half seen once. As for this clonotype: Its matching antigen is unknown.

Germline V lookup: CDR1 LNHNV, CDR2 YYDKDF (reference sequence). This CDR3 has 15 residues. Trimming pared 0 bases from V and 5 bases from J, leaving 13 bases between. Sequencing input: blood. This sequence originates from a woman aged 80 or older in good health. The V gene is TRBV15, the J gene TRBJ1-1; D not resolved. CDR3 bases: TGTGCCACCAGCAGAGATCCCAATTCGATGACTGAAGCTTTCTTT. Protein product: CATSRDPNSMTEAFF.